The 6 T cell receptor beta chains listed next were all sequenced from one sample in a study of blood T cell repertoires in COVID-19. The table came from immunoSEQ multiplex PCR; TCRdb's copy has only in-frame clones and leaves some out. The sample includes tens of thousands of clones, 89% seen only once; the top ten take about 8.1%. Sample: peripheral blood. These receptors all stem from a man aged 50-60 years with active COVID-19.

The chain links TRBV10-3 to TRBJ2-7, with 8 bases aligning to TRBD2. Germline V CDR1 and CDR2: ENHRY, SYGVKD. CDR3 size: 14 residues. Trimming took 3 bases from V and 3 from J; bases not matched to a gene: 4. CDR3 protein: CAISDGGGYYEQYF. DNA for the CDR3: TGTGCCATCAGTGATGGCGGGGGGTACTACGAGCAGTACTTC.

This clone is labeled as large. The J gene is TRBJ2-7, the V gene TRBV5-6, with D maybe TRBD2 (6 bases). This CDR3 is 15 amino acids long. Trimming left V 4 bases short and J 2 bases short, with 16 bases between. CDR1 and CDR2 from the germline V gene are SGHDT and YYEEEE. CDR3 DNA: TGTGCCAGCAGCGATGGAGGGGCGGGGCCCTACGAGCAGTACTTC. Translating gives CASSDGGAGPYEQYF.

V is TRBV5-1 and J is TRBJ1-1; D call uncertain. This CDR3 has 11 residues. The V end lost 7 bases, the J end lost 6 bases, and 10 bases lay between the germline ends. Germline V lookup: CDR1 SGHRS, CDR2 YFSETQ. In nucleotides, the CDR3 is TGCGCCAGCCAATACGGGGCTGAAGCTTTCTTT. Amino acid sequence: CASQYGAEAFF.

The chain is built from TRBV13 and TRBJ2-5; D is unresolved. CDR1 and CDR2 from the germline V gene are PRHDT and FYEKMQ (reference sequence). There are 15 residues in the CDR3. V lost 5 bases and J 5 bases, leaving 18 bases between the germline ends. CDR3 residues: CASSQRVVGAETQYF. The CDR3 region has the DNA TGTGCCAGCAGCCAACGGGTCGTAGGAGCCGAGACCCAGTACTTC.

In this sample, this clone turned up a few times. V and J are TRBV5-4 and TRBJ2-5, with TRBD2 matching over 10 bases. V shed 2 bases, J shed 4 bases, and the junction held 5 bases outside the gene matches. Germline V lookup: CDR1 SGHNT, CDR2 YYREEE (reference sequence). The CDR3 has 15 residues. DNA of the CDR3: TGTGCCAGCAGCTTAGTAGCGGGGGGTACAGAGACCCAGTACTTC. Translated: CASSLVAGGTETQYF.

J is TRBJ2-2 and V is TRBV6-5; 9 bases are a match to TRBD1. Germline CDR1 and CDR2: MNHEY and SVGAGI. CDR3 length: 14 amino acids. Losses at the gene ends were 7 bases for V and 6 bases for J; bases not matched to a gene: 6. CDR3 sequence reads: CASKGQGSAGELFF. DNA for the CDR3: TGTGCCAGCAAGGGACAGGGTTCGGCCGGGGAGCTGTTTTTT.